The 25 T cell receptor beta chains given below trace back to one sample, sequenced in a study of blood T cell repertoires in COVID-19. Profiled with immunoSEQ multiplex PCR; TCRdb holds only in-frame clones, not every one. The repertoire has 300,000 to 350,000 clones, around 86% of them found once; the top ten carry about 6%. Sequenced material: peripheral blood. These receptors were collected from a woman aged 45 to 65 with COVID-19, enrolled during active disease.

The chain has TRBV3-1 (or the pseudogene TRBV3-2) and TRBJ1-1, with TRBD1 identical over 10 bases. The trim removed 3 bases at V and 3 bases at J, leaving 4 bases unmatched. The CDR3 consists of 15 residues. Germline V gives CDR1 LGHDT, CDR2 YNNKEL (reference sequence). The CDR3 protein is CASSHRQGADTEAFF. CDR3 nucleotide sequence: TGTGCCAGCAGCCATCGACAGGGGGCCGACACTGAAGCTTTCTTT.

This sequence joins TRBV19 and TRBJ1-6; the D gene is possibly TRBD1 (5 bases). Germline V gives CDR1 LNHDA, CDR2 SQIVND (reference sequence). The CDR3 consists of 13 residues. Trimming shortened V by 7 bases and J by 13 bases, and 17 bases separated the two germline ends. CDR3 region: CASNRQDTSPLHF. In DNA, the CDR3 is TGTGCCAGTAATCGGCAGGACACTTCGCCCCTCCACTTT.

The chain has TRBV11-2 and TRBJ1-6; 7 positions agree with TRBD1. The ends lost 5 bases at V and 4 bases at J; junction bases unmatched: 11. The CDR3 extends over 17 amino acids. Germline loops: CDR1 SGHAT, CDR2 FQNNGV. CDR3 protein: CASSLGPGQRYNSPLHF. The CDR3 nucleotides are TGTGCCAGCAGCCTAGGACCGGGACAGCGTTATAATTCACCCCTCCACTTT.

The chain uses TRBV5-4 and TRBJ2-7; the match to TRBD2 covers 7 bases. J was trimmed by 3 bases and V by 4 bases; bases with no gene match: 13. From germline, CDR1 is SGHNT and CDR2 YYREEE (reference sequence). The CDR3 extends over 16 amino acids. CDR3 bases: TGTGCCAGCAGCGCAAGGCGGGATAGCGGGCGCTACGAGCAGTACTTC. This gives the protein CASSARRDSGRYEQYF. Supplemented by reference TRBV5-4 and TRBJ2-7, the full variable domain reads ETGVTQSPTHLIKTRGQQVTLRCSSQSGHNTVSWYQQALGQGPQFIFQYYREEENGRGNFPPRFSGLQFPNYSSELNVNALELDDSALYLCASSARRDSGRYEQYFGPGTRLTVT.

The chain employs TRBV5-6 and TRBJ1-6; possibly TRBD1 for D (5 bases). This CDR3 is 16 amino acids long. Deletions cut 0 bases from V and 5 bases from J, with 12 bases between. Looked up from germline, CDR1 is SGHDT and CDR2 is YYEEEE. CDR3: CASSLVQGRNNSPLHF. CDR3 DNA sequence: TGTGCCAGCAGCTTGGTTCAGGGTCGTAATAATTCACCCCTCCACTTT.

This sequence joins TRBV19 and TRBJ2-3; TRBD2 might be the D (5 bases). CDR1 and CDR2 from the germline V gene are LNHDA and SQIVND (reference sequence). This CDR3 spans 15 amino acids. V was shortened by 2 bases and J by 2 bases, with 11 bases between the two germline ends. The CDR3 region is CASSISGAATDTQYF. DNA of the CDR3: TGTGCCAGTAGTATATCAGGAGCGGCCACAGATACGCAGTATTTT.

This chain connects TRBV6-5 to TRBJ1-4; TRBD1 matches 9 bases. Per the germline V gene, CDR1 is MNHEY and CDR2 is SVGAGI. The V and J ends lost 6 bases and 4 bases, in that order; junction bases with no gene match: 3. The CDR3 runs 14 residues. CDR3: CASSRGQGNEKLFF. The CDR3 DNA follows: TGTGCCAGCAGCCGGGGACAGGGTAATGAAAAACTGTTTTTT.

The genes are TRBV30 and TRBJ1-2; 7 bases are shared with TRBD1. J gave up 0 bases and V 6 bases, and 4 bases lay outside the gene matches. The CDR3 has 13 amino acids. Germline V gene data show CDR1 as GTSNPN and CDR2 as SVGIG (reference sequence). DNA for the CDR3: TGTGCCTGCTCCGGGACAGCTAACTATGGCTACACCTTC. It yields the protein CACSGTANYGYTF.

The table lists this clone with a few counts. J is TRBJ1-2 and V is TRBV9, with TRBD1 as a possible D gene (6 bases). V was clipped by 4 bases and J by 5 bases, with 12 bases between them. Germline-derived CDR1 and CDR2 are SGDLS and YYNGEE. This CDR3 region has 13 residues. CDR3 sequence reads: CASSPRQAYGYTF. The CDR3 bases are TGTGCCAGCAGCCCCAGACAGGCGTATGGCTACACCTTC.

The rearrangement joins TRBV4-2 to TRBJ2-2; 9 bases match TRBD2. V lost 1 base and J lost 4; bases outside the gene matches: 4. The CDR3 is made up of 16 amino acids. Germline V lookup: CDR1 LGHNA, CDR2 YNFKEQ. This CDR3 is CASSQGLAEVTGELFF. Written as DNA, the CDR3 is TGTGCCAGCAGCCAAGGACTAGCGGAAGTCACCGGGGAGCTGTTTTTT.

The chain uses TRBV27 and TRBJ2-2; 9 positions agree with TRBD1. Germline V lookup: CDR1 MNHEY, CDR2 SMNVEV (reference sequence). The junction had 12 bases not matched to a gene; V was cut back by 4 bases and J by 6 bases. The CDR3 runs 17 residues. The CDR3 DNA follows: TGTGCCAGCAGTTCAAACCGACCGCGGACAGGGGCCGGGGAGCTGTTTTTT. Translated: CASSSNRPRTGAGELFF.

V usage is TRBV7-9 and J usage is TRBJ2-2; TRBD2 agrees at 14 bases. This CDR3 has 16 residues. Germline V gives CDR1 SEHNR, CDR2 FQNEAQ (reference sequence). The ends lost 5 bases at V and 5 bases at J; junction bases unmatched: 4. The CDR3 sequence is CASSERLAGGTGELFF. The DNA for the CDR3 is TGTGCCAGCAGCGAGCGACTAGCGGGAGGGACCGGGGAGCTGTTTTTT. The full variable domain, its missing parts supplied by reference TRBV7-9 and TRBJ2-2, is DTGVSQNPRHKITKRGQNVTFRCDPISEHNRLYWYRQTLGQGPEFLTYFQNEAQLEKSRLLSDRFSAERPKGSFSTLEIQRTEQGDSAMYLCASSERLAGGTGELFFGEGSRLTVL.

This clone was seen once. The gene calls are TRBV27 and TRBJ1-1, with 9 bases lining up with TRBD1. The CDR3 has 13 residues. Trimming removed 4 bases from V and 3 bases from J; junction bases left unmatched: 0. Germline loops: CDR1 MNHEY, CDR2 SMNVEV (reference sequence). The CDR3 spells CASSYRGHTEAFF. The CDR3, as DNA: TGTGCCAGCAGTTACAGGGGGCACACTGAAGCTTTCTTT.

This chain joins TRBV7-9 and TRBJ2-5, with 12 bases aligning to TRBD2. Trimming at V came to 5 bases and at J to 0 bases, leaving 4 bases not matched to a gene. This CDR3 has 16 residues. Looked up from germline, CDR1 is SEHNR and CDR2 is FQNEAQ (reference sequence). The CDR3 bases are TGTGCCAGCAGCAACCGACTAGCGGGAGACCAAGAGACCCAGTACTTC. Translation: CASSNRLAGDQETQYF.

This clone was detected only a few times. J is TRBJ2-2 and V is TRBV6-2 or TRBV6-3; the D is unclear. The CDR3 loop spans 15 amino acids. CDR1 and CDR2 from the germline V gene are MNHEY and SVGEGT. Trimming took 2 bases from V and 0 from J, leaving 7 bases between them. CDR3 coding DNA: TGTGCCAGCAGTTACCAACTGGCGAACACCGGGGAGCTGTTTTTT. Amino acid sequence: CASSYQLANTGELFF.

V is TRBV9 and J is TRBJ1-2; D is possibly TRBD1 (6 bases). Germline V lookup: CDR1 SGDLS, CDR2 YYNGEE. V was clipped by 4 bases and J by 3 bases, with 16 bases between them. CDR3 length equals 15 residues. Here the CDR3 DNA reads TGTGCCAGCAGCCCCCGAGACAGGACTTACTATGGCTACACCTTC. Protein: CASSPRDRTYYGYTF.

The sample holds one count of this clone. The chain couples TRBV7-8 to TRBJ2-7; 9 nucleotides align to TRBD1. Losses at the gene ends were 5 bases for V and 2 bases for J; bases not matched to a gene: 10. Germline CDR1 is SGHVS and CDR2 is FQNEAQ. The CDR3 has 16 residues. The CDR3 DNA reads as TGTGCCAGCAGCGAGCTCCCGGGACAGGGTGCCTACGAGCAGTACTTC. It is translated as CASSELPGQGAYEQYF.

The rearrangement joins TRBV6-1 to TRBJ2-4, with 7 bases aligning to TRBD2. Trimming removed 3 bases from V and 9 bases from J; junction bases left unmatched: 11. Germline V lookup: CDR1 MNHNS, CDR2 SASEGT. The CDR3 loop spans 15 amino acids. The CDR3 region has the DNA TGTGCCAGCAGTGAGATAGCGGGTGAGATTGCCATTCAGTACTTC. It yields the protein CASSEIAGEIAIQYF.

The rearrangement joins TRBV18 to TRBJ2-3; D is perhaps TRBD2 (6 bases). Germline assignment: CDR1 KGHSH and CDR2 LQKENI. Trimming cost V 3 bases and J 8 bases, with 9 bases left between them. The CDR3 length is 12 residues. CDR3 in DNA: TGTGCCAGCTCACCCCAGGGAGGTACGCAGTATTTT. Translated, it gives CASSPQGGTQYF.

The CDR3 reads CASSGTGPNSPLHF. In DNA, the CDR3 is TGTGCCAGCAGCGGGACAGGGCCTAATTCACCCCTCCACTTT. The genes are TRBV9 and TRBJ1-6, with 8 nucleotides matching TRBD1. CDR1 and CDR2 (germline): SGDLS, YYNGEE. V shed 3 bases, J shed 6 bases, and the junction held 2 bases outside the gene matches. The CDR3 sequence is 14 residues long.

This chain links TRBV7-2 with TRBJ2-6; D might be TRBD2 (6 bases). The V end was cut by 4 bases, the J end by 3 bases, with 13 bases between. Germline lookup yields CDR1 SGHTA and CDR2 FQGNSA. The CDR3 covers 16 residues. DNA for the CDR3: TGTGCCAGCAGCTCCAGAAGGGGAGGTGGGGCCAACGTCCTGACTTTC. It yields the protein CASSSRRGGGANVLTF.

The chain joins TRBV18 to TRBJ1-2, with TRBD1 identical over 7 bases. V shed 6 bases, J shed 2 bases, and the junction held 6 bases outside the gene matches. Per germline, CDR1 KGHSH and CDR2 LQKENI. The CDR3 has 14 residues. The CDR3 is CASSRQGQNYGYTF. The CDR3 coding sequence is TGTGCCAGCTCCCGACAGGGCCAAAACTATGGCTACACCTTC.

This clone was counted many times. The V gene is TRBV6-5, the J gene TRBJ1-1; D is uncertain. Germline values: CDR1 MNHEY, CDR2 SVGAGI. V shed 5 bases and J shed 10 bases, with 23 bases lying between them. The CDR3 loop spans 15 amino acids. This chain's CDR3 is CASSPRSFVLIGAFF. The CDR3 coding sequence is TGTGCCAGCAGTCCTCGCTCGTTCGTACTGATCGGAGCTTTCTTT.

Details on this clone: Relative to the germline gene, one junction end is altered; a read error may explain this. This chain links TRBV19 with TRBJ1-2, with TRBD1 matching over 8 bases. Germline assignment: CDR1 LNHDA and CDR2 SQIVND (reference sequence). CDR3 length: 13 residues. The CDR3: CVSRGDRGGGYTF. For the CDR3, the DNA is TGTGTCAGTAGAGGAGACAGGGGTGGCGGCTACACCTTC.

J is TRBJ1-3 and V is TRBV5-1; D possibly corresponds to TRBD1 (5 bases). With 0 bases removed from V and 1 base from J, the gap between germline ends came to 11 bases. The CDR3 totals 16 residues. Germline V lookup: CDR1 SGHRS, CDR2 YFSETQ. The CDR3 reads CASSLGRGYSGNTIYF. As DNA, the CDR3 is TGCGCCAGCAGCTTGGGCCGGGGGTATTCTGGAAACACCATATATTTT. The full variable domain, completed using reference TRBV5-1 and TRBJ1-3, is KAGVTQTPRYLIKTRGQQVTLSCSPISGHRSVSWYQQTPGQGLQFLFEYFSETQRNKGNFPGRFSGRQFSNSRSEMNVSTLELGDSALYLCASSLGRGYSGNTIYFGEGSWLTVV.